Listed below are T cell receptor beta chains from one sample, sequenced in a study of regulatory T cells in long-lasting Graves disease. TCRdb re-called the multiplex PCR reads through MiXCR, storing one row per CDR3 protein. The top ten hold roughly 41% of the sample, which has 650,000 to 850,000 distinct CDR3 sequences, around 30% seen once. The specimen was peripheral blood mononuclear cells (PBMCs), collected when the disease was refractory, from a patient treated with antithyroid drugs. The source is a female donor with Graves disease. Each CDR3 is given with its conserved first and last residue. A D gene is named only where the DNA matches it firmly. For some rows the clone size is stated as once, few or many, or as a class when expanded; others skip it.

j_call: TRBJ1-2; d_call: TRBD1; v_call: TRBV12-3/TRBV12-4; clone_size: few; cdr3_aa: CASSSQGTNYGYTF; cdr3_nt: TGTGCCAGCAGTTCACAGGGGACTAACTATGGCTACACCTTC
j_call: TRBJ1-1; d_call: TRBD1; v_call: TRBV5-5; clone_size: few; cdr3_aa: CASSFSGGRNTEAFF; cdr3_nt: TGTGCCAGCAGTTTTTCAGGGGGCCGGAACACTGAAGCTTTCTTT
j_call: TRBJ1-2; d_call: TRBD1; v_call: TRBV2; clone_size: many; cdr3_aa: CASIGQDYGYTF; cdr3_nt: TGTGCCAGCATCGGACAGGATTATGGCTACACCTTC
j_call: TRBJ1-5; d_call: NA; v_call: TRBV24-1; clone_size: few; cdr3_aa: CATSAAGNQPQHF; cdr3_nt: TGTGCCACCAGCGCGGCGGGCAATCAGCCCCAGCATTTT
j_call: TRBJ1-1; d_call: NA; v_call: TRBV3-1; clone_size: NA; cdr3_aa: CASSQAVRNTEAFF; cdr3_nt: TGTGCCAGCAGCCAAGCTGTTCGTAACACTGAAGCTTTCTTT
j_call: TRBJ2-7; d_call: TRBD2; v_call: TRBV20-1; clone_size: NA; cdr3_aa: CSARDLAGELYEQYF; cdr3_nt: TGCAGTGCTAGAGATCTCGCGGGAGAGTTGTACGAGCAGTACTTC
j_call: TRBJ1-5; d_call: NA; v_call: TRBV24-1; clone_size: few; cdr3_aa: CATSGDGVNQPQHF; cdr3_nt: TGTGCCACCAGTGGAGACGGAGTTAATCAGCCCCAGCATTTT
j_call: TRBJ2-4; d_call: TRBD1; v_call: TRBV12-3/TRBV12-4; clone_size: few; cdr3_aa: CASSQTGAIAKNIQYF; cdr3_nt: TGTGCCAGCAGTCAGACAGGGGCAATAGCCAAAAACATTCAGTACTTC
j_call: TRBJ1-1; d_call: NA; v_call: TRBV27; clone_size: many; cdr3_aa: CASSSSPENTEAFF; cdr3_nt: TGTGCCAGCAGTTCATCACCAGAGAACACTGAAGCTTTCTTT
j_call: TRBJ1-2; d_call: TRBD1; v_call: TRBV7-2; clone_size: NA; cdr3_aa: CASSLATGAGYTF; cdr3_nt: TGTGCCAGCAGCTTAGCGACAGGGGCTGGCTACACCTTC
j_call: TRBJ1-2; d_call: TRBD1; v_call: TRBV27; clone_size: many; cdr3_aa: CASSSDRGINYGYTF; cdr3_nt: TGTGCCAGCAGTTCCGACAGGGGGATCAACTATGGCTACACCTTC
j_call: TRBJ1-2; d_call: NA; v_call: TRBV12-3/TRBV12-4; clone_size: NA; cdr3_aa: CASSRVLYTF; cdr3_nt: TGTGCCAGCAGCCGGGTCCTCTACACCTTC
j_call: TRBJ2-5; d_call: NA; v_call: TRBV2; clone_size: many; cdr3_aa: CASSETSETQYF; cdr3_nt: TGTGCCAGCAGTGAGACCTCGGAGACCCAGTACTTC
j_call: TRBJ1-2; d_call: NA; v_call: TRBV20-1; clone_size: few; cdr3_aa: CSALRGQDGYTF; cdr3_nt: TGCAGTGCCCTGAGAGGGCAGGATGGCTACACCTTC
j_call: TRBJ2-7; d_call: TRBD1; v_call: TRBV2; clone_size: many; cdr3_aa: CASSEIGQGGYEQYF; cdr3_nt: TGTGCCAGCAGTGAAATAGGACAGGGTGGCTACGAGCAGTACTTC
j_call: TRBJ1-2; d_call: NA; v_call: TRBV3-1; clone_size: once; cdr3_aa: CASSQNRINYGYTF; cdr3_nt: TGTGCCAGCAGCCAAAATCGGATAAACTATGGCTACACCTTC
j_call: TRBJ2-7; d_call: NA; v_call: TRBV20-1; clone_size: few; cdr3_aa: CSARLPARSSYEQYF; cdr3_nt: TGCAGTGCTAGATTGCCTGCGAGGAGCTCCTACGAGCAGTACTTC
j_call: TRBJ1-5; d_call: TRBD1; v_call: TRBV2; clone_size: few; cdr3_aa: CASSKNRGRDQPQHF; cdr3_nt: TGTGCCAGCAGTAAAAACAGGGGGAGGGATCAGCCCCAGCATTTT
j_call: TRBJ2-1; d_call: NA; v_call: TRBV20-1; clone_size: few; cdr3_aa: CSASGGGSSYNEQFF; cdr3_nt: TGCAGTGCTAGTGGAGGGGGGAGCTCCTACAATGAGCAGTTCTTC
j_call: TRBJ1-5; d_call: NA; v_call: TRBV6-1; clone_size: many; cdr3_aa: CASRSGRCPQHF; cdr3_nt: TGTGCCAGCAGGTCCGGACGTTGCCCCCAGCATTTT
j_call: TRBJ1-6; d_call: TRBD1; v_call: TRBV5-4; clone_size: once; cdr3_aa: CASSFTDRATGSPLHF; cdr3_nt: TGTGCCAGCAGCTTTACCGACAGGGCAACTGGCTCACCCCTCCACTTT
j_call: TRBJ1-5; d_call: NA; v_call: TRBV12-3/TRBV12-4; clone_size: NA; cdr3_aa: CASMGIGGSNQPQHF; cdr3_nt: TGTGCCAGCATGGGCATTGGGGGGAGCAATCAGCCCCAGCATTTT
j_call: TRBJ1-2; d_call: NA; v_call: TRBV2; clone_size: many; cdr3_aa: CASGGGSRPYGYTF; cdr3_nt: TGTGCCAGCGGGGGGGGCAGCAGACCCTATGGCTACACCTTC
j_call: TRBJ2-7; d_call: TRBD1; v_call: TRBV7-6; clone_size: NA; cdr3_aa: CASSKPGQGTYEQYF; cdr3_nt: TGTGCCAGCAGCAAGCCGGGACAGGGTACCTACGAGCAGTACTTC
j_call: TRBJ1-1; d_call: NA; v_call: TRBV6-1; clone_size: many; cdr3_aa: CASRLTDVEAFF; cdr3_nt: TGTGCCAGCAGATTGACAGATGTTGAAGCTTTCTTT
j_call: TRBJ2-5; d_call: TRBD1; v_call: TRBV7-3; clone_size: NA; cdr3_aa: CASSQTPDREQETQYF; cdr3_nt: TGCGCCAGCAGCCAAACCCCGGACAGGGAACAAGAGACCCAGTACTTC
j_call: TRBJ1-4; d_call: NA; v_call: TRBV28; clone_size: NA; cdr3_aa: CASSLRSNEKLFF; cdr3_nt: TGTGCCAGCAGTTTACGGTCTAATGAAAAACTGTTTTTT
j_call: TRBJ1-4; d_call: TRBD1; v_call: TRBV7-8; clone_size: NA; cdr3_aa: CASSLARTGGAGTNEKLFF; cdr3_nt: TGTGCCAGCAGCTTAGCGCGGACAGGGGGCGCAGGAACTAATGAAAAACTGTTTTTT
j_call: TRBJ1-4; d_call: NA; v_call: TRBV20-1; clone_size: NA; cdr3_aa: CSARGAWGERGEKLFF; cdr3_nt: TGCAGTGCTAGAGGGGCTTGGGGGGAAAGGGGTGAAAAACTGTTTTTT
j_call: TRBJ1-6; d_call: TRBD1; v_call: TRBV6-1; clone_size: many; cdr3_aa: CASQRQGGSPLHF; cdr3_nt: TGTGCCAGCCAGCGACAGGGCGGTTCACCCCTCCACTTT
j_call: TRBJ2-2; d_call: TRBD2; v_call: TRBV6-1; clone_size: once; cdr3_aa: CASSTGTSGSPDTGELFF; cdr3_nt: TGTGCCAGCAGTACCGGGACTAGCGGGAGTCCTGACACCGGGGAGCTGTTTTTT
j_call: TRBJ1-2; d_call: TRBD1; v_call: TRBV30; clone_size: few; cdr3_aa: CAWEQGAGGYTF; cdr3_nt: TGTGCCTGGGAACAGGGGGCTGGCGGCTACACCTTC
j_call: TRBJ2-7; d_call: NA; v_call: TRBV12-3/TRBV12-4; clone_size: NA; cdr3_aa: CASSPDYVSYEQYF; cdr3_nt: TGTGCCAGCAGTCCTGACTACGTCTCCTACGAGCAGTACTTC
j_call: TRBJ2-7; d_call: TRBD1; v_call: TRBV7-2; clone_size: few; cdr3_aa: CASTQPGQQSYEQYF; cdr3_nt: TGTGCCAGCACCCAGCCGGGACAGCAATCCTACGAGCAGTACTTC
j_call: TRBJ2-3; d_call: TRBD2; v_call: TRBV5-1; clone_size: once; cdr3_aa: CASSVAGVKASTDTQYF; cdr3_nt: TGCGCCAGCAGCGTGGCGGGAGTCAAGGCTAGCACAGATACGCAGTATTTT
j_call: TRBJ2-3; d_call: NA; v_call: TRBV7-9; clone_size: once; cdr3_aa: CASSPILKGTDTQYF; cdr3_nt: TGTGCCAGCAGCCCGATCTTGAAAGGGACAGATACGCAGTATTTT
j_call: TRBJ2-5; d_call: TRBD1; v_call: TRBV15; clone_size: many; cdr3_aa: CATSRTGVGRETQYF; cdr3_nt: TGTGCCACCAGCAGAACAGGGGTAGGGCGTGAGACCCAGTACTTC
j_call: TRBJ2-7; d_call: TRBD2; v_call: TRBV5-6; clone_size: few; cdr3_aa: CASSLIGTSLTYEQYF; cdr3_nt: TGTGCCAGCAGCTTGATAGGGACTAGCCTGACCTACGAGCAGTACTTC
j_call: TRBJ1-1; d_call: TRBD1; v_call: TRBV5-1; clone_size: NA; cdr3_aa: CASSFGQGANTEAFF; cdr3_nt: TGCGCCAGCAGCTTTGGACAGGGGGCGAACACTGAAGCTTTCTTT